This T cell receptor beta chain was obtained from a study of cytomegalovirus exposure and HLA in healthy donors. Whole-study context: Ancestry clustering placed roughly 86% of several hundred genotyped donors in the Caucasian-associated cluster. Findings of the study overall: According to an earlier analysis, most TCR beta V segments yielded productive rearrangements about 90% or about 30% of the time. While the bulk of TCR sequences proved rare, some public TCRs turned up in many donors. A few chains tied to CMV proved CMV antigen-specific in vitro.

Primers: 60 Vbeta forward and 13 Jbeta reverse. The assay was immunoSEQ multiplex PCR, and TCRdb's table has in-frame clones only and misses some. The sample includes 75,000 to 100,000 clones, 55% to 80% seen only once; the top ten take about 1.2%. On this clone itself: Its antigen is not known.

CDR1 and CDR2 (germline): GTSNPN, SVGIG (reference sequence). This CDR3 is built from 13 residues. With V trimmed by 4 bases and J by 4 bases, 4 bases remained unmatched. J is TRBJ2-7 and V is TRBV30, with 10 nucleotides matching TRBD1. Sequences were obtained from PBMCs. The sequence derives from a female donor in good health and CMV-seronegative. As DNA, the CDR3 is TGTGCCTGGACGGGGACAGGGGCTTACGAGCAGTACTTC. Translating gives CAWTGTGAYEQYF.